The T cell receptor beta chain under discussion was sequenced for a study of spatial heterogeneity in lung cancer. Study-level findings and limits: One measure, the expanded intratumoral alpha and beta TCR count, tracked tumor mutation counts. Numbers of ubiquitous and regional expanded TCRs tracked ubiquitous and regional nonsynonymous mutation counts, respectively. Coverage estimated for tumor T cells reached roughly 6.8% for alpha chains and 11% to 15% for beta chains.

TCR cDNA molecules were tagged individually, and each one carried a unique molecular identifier. TCRdb fed the 5' RACE reads into MiXCR, producing one record per CDR3 protein. The sample contains approximately 10,000 distinct CDR3 sequences, around 6.3% of which appear only once. Indicated time point: sample taken at primary tumor resection. The V gene lost 6 bases and the J gene lost 5 bases, with 13 bases spanning the gap. The CDR3 has 14 residues. Per the germline V gene, CDR1 is MNHEY and CDR2 is SVGEGT. This clonotype was seen more than once but under ten times. No antigen is known for it. The receptor comes from a female donor with early-stage non-small cell lung cancer. The sample consisted of lung tumor tissue, taken at surgery. This chain connects TRBV6-2 or TRBV6-3 to TRBJ2-2; TRBD1 might be the D (7 bases). CDR3 in amino acids: CASRSAGGTGELFF. CDR3 nucleotide sequence: TGTGCCAGCAGATCCGCAGGGGGGACCGGGGAGCTGTTTTTT.